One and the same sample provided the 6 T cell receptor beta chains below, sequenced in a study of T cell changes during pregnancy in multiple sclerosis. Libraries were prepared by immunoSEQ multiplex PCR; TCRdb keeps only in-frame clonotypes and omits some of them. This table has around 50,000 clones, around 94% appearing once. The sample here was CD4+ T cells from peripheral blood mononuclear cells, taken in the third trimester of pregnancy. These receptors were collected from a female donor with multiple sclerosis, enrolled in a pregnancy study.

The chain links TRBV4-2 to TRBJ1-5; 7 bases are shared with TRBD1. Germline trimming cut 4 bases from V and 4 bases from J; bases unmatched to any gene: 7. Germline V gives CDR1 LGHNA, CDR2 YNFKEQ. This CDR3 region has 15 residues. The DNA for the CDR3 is TGTGCCAGCAGCCCGGAGGGGGCGCAGAATCAGCCCCAGCATTTT. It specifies CASSPEGAQNQPQHF.

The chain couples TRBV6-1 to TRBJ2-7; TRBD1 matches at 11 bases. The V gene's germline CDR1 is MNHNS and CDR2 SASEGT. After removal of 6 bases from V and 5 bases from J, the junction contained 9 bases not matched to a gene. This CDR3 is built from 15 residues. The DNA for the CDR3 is TGTGCCAGCAGATTCGGGACAGGGGGATCCCACGAGCAGTACTTC. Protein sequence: CASRFGTGGSHEQYF.

The CDR3 DNA sequence: TGTGCCAGCTCCACTGGGACTAGCGGGACCGGGGAGCTGTTTTTT. Residues: CASSTGTSGTGELFF. V is TRBV6-1 and J is TRBJ2-2; 12 nucleotides align to TRBD2. The J segment lost 5 bases and the V segment lost 8 bases, leaving 6 bases of the junction unmatched. The CDR3 loop spans 15 amino acids. Germline V gene lookup returns CDR1 MNHNS and CDR2 SASEGT.

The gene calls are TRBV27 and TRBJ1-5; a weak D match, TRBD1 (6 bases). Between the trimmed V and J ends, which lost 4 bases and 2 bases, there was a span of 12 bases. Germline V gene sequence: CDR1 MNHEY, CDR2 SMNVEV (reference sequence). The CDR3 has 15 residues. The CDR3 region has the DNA TGTGCCAGCAGTTCATCCAGGGGCGGCAATCAGCCCCAGCATTTT. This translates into CASSSSRGGNQPQHF.

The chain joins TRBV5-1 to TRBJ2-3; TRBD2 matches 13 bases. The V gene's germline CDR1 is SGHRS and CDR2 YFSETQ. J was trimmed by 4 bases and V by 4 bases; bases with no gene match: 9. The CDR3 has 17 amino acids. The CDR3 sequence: CASSVIIGLAGADTQYF. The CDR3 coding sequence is TGCGCCAGCAGCGTAATAATCGGACTAGCGGGAGCAGATACGCAGTATTTT. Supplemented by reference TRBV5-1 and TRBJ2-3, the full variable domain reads KAGVTQTPRYLIKTRGQQVTLSCSPISGHRSVSWYQQTPGQGLQFLFEYFSETQRNKGNFPGRFSGRQFSNSRSEMNVSTLELGDSALYLCASSVIIGLAGADTQYFGPGTRLTVL.

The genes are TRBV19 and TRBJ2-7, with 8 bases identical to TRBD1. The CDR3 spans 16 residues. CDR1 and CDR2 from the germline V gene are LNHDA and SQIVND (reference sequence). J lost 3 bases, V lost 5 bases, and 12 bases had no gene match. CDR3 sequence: CASSGGTRGPLYEQYF. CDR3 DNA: TGTGCCAGTAGTGGGGGAACCAGGGGGCCACTCTACGAGCAGTACTTC.